This T cell receptor (beta chain) stems from a study of blood T cell repertoires in COVID-19. For the study at large: Samples taken during acute and convalescent COVID-19 were collected in the United States, Italy and Spain. T cells, B-cell-depleted T cells, or PBMCs supplied cDNA or gDNA.

Germline V gene data show CDR1 as LGHNA and CDR2 as YNFKEQ. V lost 3 bases to trimming and J lost 1 base, with 9 bases between them. The CDR3 runs 14 residues. Cohort placement rested on clinical history that participants reported themselves. Data came from immunoSEQ multiplex PCR; TCRdb stores just in-frame clones and leaves some out. Among some 180,000 clones listed, around 84% were seen once. The TCR sequence derives from a woman in her 30s who had been exposed to COVID-19. The chain links TRBV4-2 to TRBJ1-1; tentative D call: TRBD1 (6 bases). Sequencing was carried out using PBMCs or T cells enriched from blood (not recorded which). The CDR3 coding sequence is TGTGCCAGCAGCCATAAGGGGGAGAACACTGAAGCTTTCTTT. As protein: CASSHKGENTEAFF.